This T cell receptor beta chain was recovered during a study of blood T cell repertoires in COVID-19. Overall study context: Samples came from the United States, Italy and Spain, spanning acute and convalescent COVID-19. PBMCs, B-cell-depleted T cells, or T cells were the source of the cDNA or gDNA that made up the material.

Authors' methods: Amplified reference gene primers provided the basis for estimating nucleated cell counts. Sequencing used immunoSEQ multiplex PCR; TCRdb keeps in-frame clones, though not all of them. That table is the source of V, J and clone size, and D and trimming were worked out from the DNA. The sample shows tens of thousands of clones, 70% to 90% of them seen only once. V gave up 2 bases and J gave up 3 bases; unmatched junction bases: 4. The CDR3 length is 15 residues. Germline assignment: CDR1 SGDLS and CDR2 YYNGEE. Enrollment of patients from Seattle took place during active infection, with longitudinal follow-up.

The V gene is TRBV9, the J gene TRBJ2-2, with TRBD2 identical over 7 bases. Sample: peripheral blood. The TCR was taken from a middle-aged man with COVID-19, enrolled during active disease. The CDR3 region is CASSVGGGYTGELFF. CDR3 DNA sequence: TGTGCCAGCAGCGTCGGGGGAGGGTACACCGGGGAGCTGTTTTTT.